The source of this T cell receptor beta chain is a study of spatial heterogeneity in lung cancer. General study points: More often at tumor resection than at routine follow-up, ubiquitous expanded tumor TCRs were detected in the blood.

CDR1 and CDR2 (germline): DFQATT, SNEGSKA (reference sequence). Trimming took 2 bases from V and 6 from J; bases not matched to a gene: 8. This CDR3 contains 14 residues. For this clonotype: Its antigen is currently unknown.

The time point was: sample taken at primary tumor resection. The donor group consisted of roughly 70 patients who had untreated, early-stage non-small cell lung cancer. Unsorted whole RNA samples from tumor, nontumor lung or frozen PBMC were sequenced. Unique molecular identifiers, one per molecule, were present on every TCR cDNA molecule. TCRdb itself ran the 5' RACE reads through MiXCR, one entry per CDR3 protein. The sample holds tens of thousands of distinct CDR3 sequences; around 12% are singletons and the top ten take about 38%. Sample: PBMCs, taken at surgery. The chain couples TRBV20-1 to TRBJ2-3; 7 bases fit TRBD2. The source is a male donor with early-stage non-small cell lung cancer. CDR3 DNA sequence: TGCAGTGCTAGACAGAGCGGGGAGATCGATACGCAGTATTTT. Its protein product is CSARQSGEIDTQYF.